One T cell receptor (beta chain) is described in this entry. The length of the CDR3 is 14 residues. Germline CDR1 reads GTSNPN; CDR2 reads SVGIG (reference sequence). V trimming: 3 bases; J trimming: 4 bases; junction bases outside the gene matches: 4. These data are taken from a study of blood T cell repertoires in COVID-19. TCRdb keeps only in-frame clones here, not all; method: immunoSEQ multiplex PCR. The table has around 140,000 clones, approximately 88% seen once; the top ten hold approximately 2.3%. Specimen: peripheral blood. The source of this sequence is a man between 65 and 85 years old with active COVID-19. This chain uses TRBV30 with TRBJ1-5; 9 bases fit TRBD1. CDR3: CAWRGQGGNQPQHF. CDR3 sequence (DNA): TGTGCCTGGAGGGGACAGGGAGGTAATCAGCCCCAGCATTTT.